This TCR beta chain was obtained from a study of T-cell reconstitution after alpha-beta-depleted transplantation in children. During its preparation, the TCRbeta library received unique molecular identifiers. In TCRdb, the PCR reads were re-called with MiXCR into one record per CDR3 protein. The sample lists roughly 350,000 distinct CDR3 sequences, around 15% occurring once. CDR1 is MNHEY, CDR2 SVGAGI, per germline. V lost 2 bases, J lost 3 bases, and 10 bases lay in between. This CDR3 comprises 14 residues. Sequencing used PBMCs, mostly from graft donor cells, obtained 360 days after TCRalphabeta/CD19-depleted stem cell transplant. This receptor was identified in a male patient between 2 and 15 years old who had a stem cell transplant for acute lymphoblastic leukemia, so the T cells may come from the graft donor. V gene TRBV6-5 combines with J gene TRBJ1-1; D is ambiguous. This CDR3 is CASSYTDWDTEAFF. CDR3 DNA: TGTGCCAGCAGTTACACGGATTGGGACACTGAAGCTTTCTTT.